The rows below give T cell receptor beta chains drawn from one sample of a study of T cell changes during pregnancy in multiple sclerosis. Assay used: immunoSEQ multiplex PCR; TCRdb lists only in-frame clones, some missing. The repertoire holds some 12,000 clones, 86% seen once, with approximately 14% in the top ten. The sample consisted of CD8+ T cells from peripheral blood mononuclear cells, taken in the second trimester of pregnancy. These receptors were obtained from a female donor in good health, enrolled as a control in a pregnancy study. CDR3s include the opening cysteine and the closing phenylalanine or tryptophan. D genes are given only for firm matches. Size tells how often a clone was seen (once, few, many) or the class of an expanded clone, and some rows leave it out.

j_call,d_call,v_call,clone_size,cdr3_nt,cdr3_aa
TRBJ1-1,TRBD1,TRBV19,.,TGTGCCACCAGACAGGGTATCGATGAAGCTTTCTTT,CATRQGIDEAFF
TRBJ2-7,.,TRBV7-7,.,TGTGCCAGCAGCTTGCGCGGGGATCCTCACTACGAGCAGTACTTC,CASSLRGDPHYEQYF
TRBJ2-1,.,TRBV5-8,.,TGTGCCAGCAGCCCCACCTTTGCGCGGAATGAGCAGTTCTTC,CASSPTFARNEQFF
TRBJ1-2,.,TRBV6-6,.,TGTGCCAGCAGTTACTCAGAGGATGGCTACACCTTC,CASSYSEDGYTF
TRBJ2-7,TRBD1,TRBV10-2,.,TGCGCCAGCAGTGAGTTAGGACAGGGGACCTACGAGCAGTACTTC,CASSELGQGTYEQYF
TRBJ2-7,TRBD1,TRBV15,.,TGTGCCACCAGCAGGGGACAGGGGGCCTACGAGCAGTACTTC,CATSRGQGAYEQYF
TRBJ2-1,TRBD2,TRBV10-3,once,TGTGCCATCAGTGGGGACCGGACTAGCGGGAGGGAAGAGCAGTTCTTC,CAISGDRTSGREEQFF
TRBJ1-1,TRBD1,TRBV11-1,once,TGTGCCAGCAGCTTTCGACAGGGTAACACTGAAGCTTTCTTT,CASSFRQGNTEAFF
TRBJ1-4,.,TRBV4-3,.,TGCGCCAGCAGCCAAGATGGTGCGGGCCCGGCAACTAATGAAAAACTGTTTTTT,CASSQDGAGPATNEKLFF
TRBJ2-7,.,TRBV30,large,TGTGCCTGGAGGGCGTGGAGGGACCTTAGCTCGAGCTACGAGCAGTACTTC,CAWRAWRDLSSSYEQYF
TRBJ2-1,.,TRBV2,.,TGTGCCAGCAGTGAAGGAGGGGGAGAGTACAATGAGCAGTTCTTC,CASSEGGGEYNEQFF
TRBJ2-7,.,TRBV4-1,.,TGCGCCAGCAGCCAAGGTGGGCAGGGCTACGAGCAGTACTTC,CASSQGGQGYEQYF
TRBJ2-7,TRBD1,TRBV6-5,.,TGTGCCAGCAGCCGAGACAGGGGATACGAGCAGTACTTC,CASSRDRGYEQYF
TRBJ2-3,TRBD2,TRBV5-1,large,TGCGCCAGCAGCTACCGGACTAGCTTATACACAGATACGCAGTATTTT,CASSYRTSLYTDTQYF
TRBJ1-1,TRBD1,TRBV6-5,.,TGTGCCAGCGCCTGGACAGGCTACACTGAAGCTTTCTTT,CASAWTGYTEAFF
TRBJ1-4,.,TRBV5-8,.,TGTGCCAGCAGCGTCGGAGGAATTGGTGAAAAACTGTTTTTT,CASSVGGIGEKLFF
TRBJ2-5,.,TRBV7-6,.,TGTGCCAGCAGCCAAGTACTAGGGAGGGAGACCCAGTACTTC,CASSQVLGRETQYF
TRBJ2-7,TRBD1,TRBV2,.,TGTGCCAGCAGGACAGGGGTGCCTTACGAGCAGTACTTC,CASRTGVPYEQYF
TRBJ2-5,TRBD1,TRBV30,.,TGTGCCTGGAGTGCAGGGGGTTTCGAGACCCAGTACTTC,CAWSAGGFETQYF
TRBJ2-7,.,TRBV27,.,TGTGCCAGCAGTTTAGCAGGGCCCTACGAGCAGTACTTC,CASSLAGPYEQYF
TRBJ2-7,.,TRBV7-2,.,TGTGCCAGCAGCTTTGGGCAGACCTACGAGCAGTACTTC,CASSFGQTYEQYF
TRBJ1-2,.,TRBV19,once,TGTGCCAGTAGTAAGGCCAGGAACTCACTTGCTAGCTACACCTTC,CASSKARNSLASYTF
TRBJ1-1,.,TRBV7-6,.,TGTGCCAGCAGCGCAGGGAGGACGGGCACTGAAGCTTTCTTT,CASSAGRTGTEAFF
TRBJ2-2,.,TRBV7-2,.,TGTGCCAGCAGCTTAGTTTGGCGGCCCGCCGGGGAGCTGTTTTTT,CASSLVWRPAGELFF
TRBJ1-3,.,TRBV19,few,TGTGCCAGTAGTTCCAGGGCAGGAAACACCATATATTTT,CASSSRAGNTIYF
TRBJ1-1,TRBD1,TRBV13,once,TGTGCCAGCAGCCTCGGACAGGGGAACACTGAAGCTTTCTTT,CASSLGQGNTEAFF